The sequence of this TCR beta chain was determined in a study of blood T cells in healthy people across ages. This clonotype was counted ten times or more. Alongside a J-beta primer mix, a sample-barcoded 5' primer served in a second PCR lasting 7 to 11 cycles. At least 3 million CDR3-containing paired-end reads were obtained per sample. In TCRdb, the 5' RACE reads were re-called with MiXCR into one record per CDR3 protein. This sample has about 1,800,000 distinct CDR3 sequences, with 28% found just once. The sequenced sample was blood. This sequence was found in a woman aged 30 to 39 in good health.

CDR3 residues: CASSFGTSGDTQYF. The CDR3 DNA reads as TGTGCCAGCAGTTTTGGGACTAGCGGGGATACGCAGTATTTT. This sequence joins TRBV12-3 or TRBV12-4 and TRBJ2-3; 12 bases are shared with TRBD2. V shed 3 bases, J shed 6 bases, and the junction held 1 base outside the gene matches. This CDR3 has 14 amino acids.